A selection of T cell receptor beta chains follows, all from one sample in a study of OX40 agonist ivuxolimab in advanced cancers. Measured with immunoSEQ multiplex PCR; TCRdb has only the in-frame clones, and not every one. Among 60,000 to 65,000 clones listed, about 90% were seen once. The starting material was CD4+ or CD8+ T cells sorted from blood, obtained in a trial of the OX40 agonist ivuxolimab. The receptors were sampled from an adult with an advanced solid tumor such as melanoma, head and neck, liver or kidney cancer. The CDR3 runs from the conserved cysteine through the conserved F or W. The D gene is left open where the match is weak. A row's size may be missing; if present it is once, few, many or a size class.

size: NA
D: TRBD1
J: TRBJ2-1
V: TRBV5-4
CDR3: CASSLPGQGAKGEQFF
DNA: TGTGCCAGCAGCTTGCCTGGACAGGGGGCGAAGGGTGAGCAGTTCTTC

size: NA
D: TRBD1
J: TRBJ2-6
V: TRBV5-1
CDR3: CASSVLQGAGANVLTF
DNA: TGCGCCAGCAGCGTCCTACAGGGGGCTGGGGCCAACGTCCTGACTTTC

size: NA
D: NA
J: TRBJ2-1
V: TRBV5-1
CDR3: CASSSPGNSNEQFF
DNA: TGCGCCAGCAGCTCCCCGGGCAATTCCAATGAGCAGTTCTTC

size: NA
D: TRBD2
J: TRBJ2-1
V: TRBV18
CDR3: CASSPRLAASSYNEQFF
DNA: TGTGCCAGCTCACCAAGACTAGCGGCCAGCTCCTACAATGAGCAGTTCTTC

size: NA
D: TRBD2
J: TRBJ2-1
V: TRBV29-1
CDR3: CSVGGTSVYNEQFF
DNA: TGCAGCGTTGGGGGGACTAGCGTATACAATGAGCAGTTCTTC

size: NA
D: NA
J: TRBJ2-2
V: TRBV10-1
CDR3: CASKRTKDTGELFF
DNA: TGCGCCAGCAAACGGACAAAGGACACCGGGGAGCTGTTTTTT

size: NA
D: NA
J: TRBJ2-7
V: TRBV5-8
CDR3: CASSLKGFHEQYF
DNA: TGTGCCAGCAGCTTGAAGGGGTTCCACGAGCAGTACTTC

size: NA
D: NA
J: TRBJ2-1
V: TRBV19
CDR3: CASSMQGGGNEQFF
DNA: TGTGCCAGTAGTATGCAGGGCGGTGGCAATGAGCAGTTCTTC

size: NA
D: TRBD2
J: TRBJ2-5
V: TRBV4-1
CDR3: CASQGLAGVFETQYF
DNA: TGCGCCTCCCAGGGACTAGCGGGAGTCTTTGAGACCCAGTACTTC

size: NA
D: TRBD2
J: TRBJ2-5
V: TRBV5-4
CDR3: CASSRGLAGIQETQYF
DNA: TGTGCCAGCAGCCGCGGACTAGCGGGGATCCAAGAGACCCAGTACTTC

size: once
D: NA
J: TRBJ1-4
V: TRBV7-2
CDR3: CASRLLPGDSLMKNCFF
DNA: NA

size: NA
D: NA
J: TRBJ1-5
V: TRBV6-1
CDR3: CARRGDQPQHF
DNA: TGTGCCCGGAGGGGCGATCAGCCCCAGCATTTT

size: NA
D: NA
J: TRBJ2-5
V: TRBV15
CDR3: CATSRVQETQYF
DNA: TGTGCCACCAGCAGAGTCCAAGAGACCCAGTACTTC

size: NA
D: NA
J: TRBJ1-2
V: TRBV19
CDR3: CASNRDAGSHGYTF
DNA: TGTGCCAGTAACCGGGACGCGGGATCTCACGGCTACACCTTC

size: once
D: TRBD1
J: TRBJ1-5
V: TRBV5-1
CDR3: CASSSEPGTGLQPQHF
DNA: TGCGCCAGCAGCTCCGAGCCAGGGACAGGGTTGCAGCCCCAGCATTTT

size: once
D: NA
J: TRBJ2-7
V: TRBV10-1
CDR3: CASSDGSSYEQYF
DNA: TGCGCCAGCAGTGATGGCAGTTCCTACGAGCAGTACTTC

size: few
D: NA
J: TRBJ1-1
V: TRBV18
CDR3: CASSPLHGTDNAEAFF
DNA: TGTGCCAGCTCACCACTTCACGGGACGGACAACGCTGAAGCTTTCTTT

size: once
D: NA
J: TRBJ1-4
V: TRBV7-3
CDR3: CASSLGPNEKLFF
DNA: TGTGCCAGCAGCTTAGGCCCTAATGAAAAACTGTTTTTT

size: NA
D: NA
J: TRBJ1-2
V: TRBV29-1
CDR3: CSVGGGRGKEVVGYTF
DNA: TGCAGCGTCGGCGGGGGCAGGGGAAAGGAAGTAGTGGGCTACACCTTC

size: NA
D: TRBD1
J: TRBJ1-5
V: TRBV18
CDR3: CASSPTQATGTPGQPQHF
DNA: TGTGCCAGCTCACCTACCCAAGCGACAGGGACTCCAGGGCAGCCCCAGCATTTT

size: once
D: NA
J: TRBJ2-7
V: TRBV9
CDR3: CASSVGVGSYEQYF
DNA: TGTGCCAGCAGCGTAGGCGTTGGCTCCTACGAGCAGTACTTC

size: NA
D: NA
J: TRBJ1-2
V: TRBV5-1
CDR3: CASSLDMRGYTF
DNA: TGCGCCAGCAGCTTGGATATGCGGGGCTACACCTTC

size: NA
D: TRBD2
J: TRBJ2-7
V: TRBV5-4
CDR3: CASSLGTSGTEQYF
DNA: TGTGCCAGCAGCCTCGGGACTAGCGGGACCGAGCAGTACTTC

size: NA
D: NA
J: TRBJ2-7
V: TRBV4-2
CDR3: CASSQEGRKSYEQYF
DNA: TGTGCCAGCAGCCAAGAGGGCAGGAAATCCTACGAGCAGTACTTC

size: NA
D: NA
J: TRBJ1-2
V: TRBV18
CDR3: CASSPVLLGGYTF
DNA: TGTGCCAGCTCACCGGTACTCCTGGGAGGCTACACCTTC

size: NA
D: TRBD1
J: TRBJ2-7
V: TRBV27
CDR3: CASSTTGQGGQYF
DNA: TGTGCCAGCAGTACGACTGGACAGGGTGGGCAGTACTTC

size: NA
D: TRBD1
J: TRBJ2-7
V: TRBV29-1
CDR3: CSAGTGSLRGQYF
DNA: TGCAGCGCCGGGACAGGGTCGCTACGTGGGCAGTACTTC

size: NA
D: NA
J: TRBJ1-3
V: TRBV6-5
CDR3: CASSPSSGNTIYF
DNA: TGTGCCAGCAGCCCATCATCCGGAAACACCATATATTTT

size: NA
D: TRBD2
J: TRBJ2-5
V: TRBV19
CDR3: CASRYSGGPKETQYF
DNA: TGTGCCAGTAGGTACTCGGGAGGCCCAAAAGAGACCCAGTACTTC

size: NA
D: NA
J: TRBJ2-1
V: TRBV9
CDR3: CASSTHNEQFF
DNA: TGTGCCAGCAGCACCCACAATGAGCAGTTCTTC

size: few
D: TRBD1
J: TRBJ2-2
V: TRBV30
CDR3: CAWSGRGRAGELFF
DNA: TGTGCCTGGAGTGGCAGGGGGCGGGCCGGGGAGCTGTTTTTT

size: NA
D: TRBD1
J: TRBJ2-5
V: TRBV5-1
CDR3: CASSPPLPGQGGETQYF
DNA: TGCGCCAGCAGCCCCCCTCTTCCGGGACAGGGGGGAGAGACCCAGTACTTC

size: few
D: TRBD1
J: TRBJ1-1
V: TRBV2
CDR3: CASSEGQGVTEAFF
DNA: TGTGCCAGCAGTGAGGGACAGGGGGTAACTGAAGCTTTCTTT

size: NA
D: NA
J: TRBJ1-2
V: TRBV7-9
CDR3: CASTLLQGAYGYTF
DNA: TGTGCCAGCACCCTACTACAGGGAGCCTATGGCTACACCTTC

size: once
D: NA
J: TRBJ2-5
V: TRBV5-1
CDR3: CASSRDTLTETQYF
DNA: TGCGCCAGCTCCCGGGACACCCTCACGGAGACCCAGTACTTC

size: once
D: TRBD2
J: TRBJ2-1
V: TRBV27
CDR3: CASSRGSGRGNEQFF
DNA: TGTGCCAGCAGTCGAGGGAGCGGGAGGGGGAATGAGCAGTTCTTC

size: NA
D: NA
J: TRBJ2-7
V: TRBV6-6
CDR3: CASSYLSEQYF
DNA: TGTGCCAGCAGTTACCTGTCCGAGCAGTACTTC

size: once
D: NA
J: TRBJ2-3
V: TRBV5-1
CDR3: CASSGSGDTQYF
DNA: TGCGCCAGCAGCGGCAGTGGGGATACGCAGTATTTT

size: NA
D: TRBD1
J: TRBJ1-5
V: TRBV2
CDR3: CASSEIDRGRIQPQHF
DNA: TGTGCCAGCAGTGAAATAGACAGGGGGCGTATTCAGCCCCAGCATTTT

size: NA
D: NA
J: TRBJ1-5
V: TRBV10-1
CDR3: CASSESRNQPQHF
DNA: TGCGCCAGCAGTGAGTCACGAAATCAGCCCCAGCATTTT

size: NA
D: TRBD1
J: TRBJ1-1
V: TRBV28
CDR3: CASTQGAPAEAFF
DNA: TGTGCCAGCACCCAGGGGGCGCCCGCTGAAGCTTTCTTT

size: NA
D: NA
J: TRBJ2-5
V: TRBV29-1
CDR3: CSVGAETQYF
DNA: TGCAGCGTTGGGGCAGAGACCCAGTACTTC